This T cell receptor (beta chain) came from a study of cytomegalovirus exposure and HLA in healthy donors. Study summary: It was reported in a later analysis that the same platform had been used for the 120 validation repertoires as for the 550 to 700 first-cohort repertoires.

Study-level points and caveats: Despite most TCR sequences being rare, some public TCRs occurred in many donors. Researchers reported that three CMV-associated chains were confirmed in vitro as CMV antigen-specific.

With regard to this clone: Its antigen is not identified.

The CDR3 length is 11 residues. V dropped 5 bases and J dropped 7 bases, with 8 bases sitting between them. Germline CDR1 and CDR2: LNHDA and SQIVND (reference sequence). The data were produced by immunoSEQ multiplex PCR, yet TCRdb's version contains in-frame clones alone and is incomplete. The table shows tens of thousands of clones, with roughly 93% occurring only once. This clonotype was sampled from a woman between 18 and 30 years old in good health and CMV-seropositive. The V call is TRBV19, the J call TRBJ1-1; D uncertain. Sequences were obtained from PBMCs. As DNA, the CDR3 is TGTGCCAGTAGTGTTGGCGGTGAAGCTTTCTTT. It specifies CASSVGGEAFF. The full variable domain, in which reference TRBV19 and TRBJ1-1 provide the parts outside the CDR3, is DGGITQSPKYLFRKEGQNVTLSCEQNLNHDAMYWYRQDPGQGLRLIYYSQIVNDFQKGDIAEGYSVSREKKESFPLTVTSAQKNPTAFYLCASSVGGEAFFGQGTRLTVV.